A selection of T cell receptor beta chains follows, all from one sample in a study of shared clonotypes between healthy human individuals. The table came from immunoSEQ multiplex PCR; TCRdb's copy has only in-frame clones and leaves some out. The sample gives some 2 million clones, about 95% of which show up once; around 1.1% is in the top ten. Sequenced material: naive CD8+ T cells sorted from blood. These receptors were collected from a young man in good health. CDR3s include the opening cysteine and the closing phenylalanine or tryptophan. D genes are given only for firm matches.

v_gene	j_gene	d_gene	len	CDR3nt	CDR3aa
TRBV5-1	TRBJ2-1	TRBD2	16	TGCGCCAGCAGCTTGGAGTTTCTAGCGGGGGGCAATGAGCAGTTCTTC	CASSLEFLAGGNEQFF
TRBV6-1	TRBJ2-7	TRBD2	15	TGTGCCAGCAGTAGGTTAGCGGGCCTTCCCTACGAGCAGTACTTC	CASSRLAGLPYEQYF
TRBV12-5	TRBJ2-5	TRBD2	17	TGTGCTAGTGGTTTGGTACCGGTAGCGGGATACCAAGAGACCCAGTACTTC	CASGLVPVAGYQETQYF
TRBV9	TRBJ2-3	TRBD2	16	TGTGCCAGTAGCGAGCGGGGCGGGGAAAGCACAGATACGCAGTATTTT	CASSERGGESTDTQYF
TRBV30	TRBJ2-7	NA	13	TGTGCCTGGGCCACTGGGGTAGCCTACGAGCAGTACTTC	CAWATGVAYEQYF
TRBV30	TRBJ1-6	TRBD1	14	TGTGCCTGGAGTTCCGGGACAGGGGAATTGCCCCTCCACTTT	CAWSSGTGELPLHF
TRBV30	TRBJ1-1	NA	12	TGTGCCTGGGACCAGGGACCCACTGAAGCTTTCTTT	CAWDQGPTEAFF
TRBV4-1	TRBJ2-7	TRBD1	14	TGCGCCAGCAGCCACCGGACAGGGGATGGGGAGCCCTACTTC	CASSHRTGDGEPYF
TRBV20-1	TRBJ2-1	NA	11	TGCAGTGCTAGACTAGTAAATGAGCAGTTCTTC	CSARLVNEQFF
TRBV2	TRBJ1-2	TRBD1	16	TGTGCCAGCAGGGTCACATCGGACAGGAACGACTATGGCTACACCTTC	CASRVTSDRNDYGYTF
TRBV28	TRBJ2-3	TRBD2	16	TGTGCCAGCAGTTTCCCAACTAGCGGGGGCACAGATACGCAGTATTTT	CASSFPTSGGTDTQYF
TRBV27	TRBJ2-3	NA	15	TGTGCCAGCGGCTTGCAAGGGGGGCTGGCAGATACGCAGTATTTT	CASGLQGGLADTQYF
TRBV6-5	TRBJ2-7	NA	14	TGTGCCAGCAGTTACGGCAGGAACCCCTACGAGCAGTACTTC	CASSYGRNPYEQYF
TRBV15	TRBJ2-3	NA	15	TGTGCCACCAGCAGAGAGGGACTGGGCACAGATACGCAGTATTTT	CATSREGLGTDTQYF
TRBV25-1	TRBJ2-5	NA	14	TGTGCCAGCAGTGAGGGGGCTGGAGCGGAGACCCAGTACTTC	CASSEGAGAETQYF
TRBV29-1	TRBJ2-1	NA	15	TGCAGCGTCCGACGGGCGGAACATCCCTACAATGAGCAGTTCTTC	CSVRRAEHPYNEQFF
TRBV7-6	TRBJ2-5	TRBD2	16	TGTGCCAGCAGCTCCACTACCGGGGGGTACCAAGAGACCCAGTACTTC	CASSSTTGGYQETQYF
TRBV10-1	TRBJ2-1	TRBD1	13	TGCGCCAGCAGCCTCACAGGGGGCGATGAGCAGTTCTTC	CASSLTGGDEQFF
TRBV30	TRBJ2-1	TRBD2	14	TGTGCCTGGGCAGGACTAGCGGGAGTGGGTGAGCAGTTCTTC	CAWAGLAGVGEQFF
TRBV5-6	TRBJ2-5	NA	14	TGTGCCAGCACCTATCCGGCCGGACAAGAGACCCAGTACTTC	CASTYPAGQETQYF
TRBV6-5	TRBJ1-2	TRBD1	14	TGTGCCAGCAGTTCAAGGGGACAGTCAGATGGCTACACCTTC	CASSSRGQSDGYTF
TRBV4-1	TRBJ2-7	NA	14	TGCGCCAGCAGCCAGTCCAGGGTCAGGAACGAGCAGTACTTC	CASSQSRVRNEQYF